This T cell receptor (beta chain) was captured in a study of identical twins. Findings of the study overall: In monozygotic twins, models underestimated the sharing of out-of-frame TCR alpha. Conclusions were drawn cross-sectionally by statistical analysis, without following the same donors.

V gave up 8 bases and J gave up 7 bases, with 15 bases separating them. This CDR3 comprises 13 residues. CDR1 MNHNS and CDR2 SASEGT come from the germline V gene. About this clonotype itself: Its cognate antigen is unknown.

TCRdb re-derived calls from the 5' RACE reads in MiXCR, one entry per CDR3 protein. The sample comprises 1.5 million to 2 million distinct CDR3 sequences, roughly a third of which are singletons, and around 0.3% rests with the top ten. The sequence was obtained from a newborn girl in good health. Input material: cord blood. The chain employs TRBV6-1 and TRBJ1-5, with D maybe TRBD1 (5 bases). For the CDR3, the DNA is TGTGCCAGCGAAGTTACACAGGCCCAGCCCCAGCATTTT. Amino acid sequence: CASEVTQAQPQHF.